This T cell receptor (beta chain) emerged from a study of cytomegalovirus exposure and HLA in healthy donors (dated by TCRdb to 2016 to 2017). Concerning the study at large: According to an earlier analysis of 587 of the donors, 200 million or so T cells yielded 90 million to 140 million unique TCR beta sequences and 250 to 350 Gb of sequence data. Roughly 5 DR-DQ haplotypes were handled as single units for association and clustering because linkage in the cohort was strong. The later analysis used no new phenotypic data to find candidate immune exposures, relying instead on TCR beta sequences and their occurrence across donors. Donor age, sex, ethnicity and CMV serostatus were collected together with the repertoire data. To study patterns of TCR occurrence, a later analysis re-analyzed previously published TCR beta repertoires from 500 to 850 donors and added high-resolution HLA genotyping. Along with the roughly 710-subject first cohort, a separate validation cohort of approximately 110 different subjects was used. Among some 400 genotyped donors of the cohort, an average of about 240,000 unique TCR beta nucleotide sequences were sequenced per donor, roughly 20% of them non-productive. The number of donors typed differed by locus, with roughly 629-640 for A, B, C, DRB1 and DQB1, around 500 for DQA1, 600 to 610 for DPA1, and 400 to 490 for DPB1. Among the 398 genotyped donors, approximately 76% belonged to the genetic ancestry cluster associated with self-reported Caucasian donors. In a later genetic analysis, genome-wide SNP genotypes for about 55% of the roughly 700 donors were used, and that subset was treated as a discovery cohort. Every discovery cohort repertoire had been produced on one sequencing platform. An early release that covered about 640 HLA-typed donors contained about 290 gigabases of sequencing data and roughly 84 million unique TCR sequences. The study was designed to test whether signatures of past pathogen exposure could be identified by cataloging public T cell receptors. HLA typing covered class I and class II loci at four-digit resolution. An earlier analysis of several hundred of the donors applied high-throughput TCR beta sequencing to assess whether each TCR beta V gene segment acted as functional or pseudogenic. The T cell repertoires of some 700 subjects were profiled by immunosequencing and related to cytomegalovirus serostatus. To predict cytomegalovirus infection status, the study combined high-throughput TCR immunosequencing, statistical association of individual TCRs with disease status, and machine learning.

There are a few counts of this clone. The antigen it binds to is not known. Qualities for individual bases were not recorded, and no much larger clone is one base off. The paper's findings and limits, for the study overall: A cluster of highly shared sequence variants was judged likely to be a technical artifact of the sequencing pipeline. According to a later genetic analysis, donors in an Asian-associated ancestry cluster had fewer N-insertions in productive TCRs than the approximately 630-donor mean. According to a later analysis, parvovirus B19, influenza, CMV and Epstein-Barr virus appeared linked to several top co-occurrence clusters. Presence/absence analyses assumed roughly uniform sequencing depth across donors, an assumption that may not hold. In the study, approximately 160 TCR beta chains were listed as associated with cytomegalovirus. Three of the identified cytomegalovirus-associated TCR beta chains were confirmed in vitro to be specific for cytomegalovirus antigens. In a later analysis, TCR association rates were found to vary across HLA loci, with the most associated TCRs seen for DRB1 alleles and the fewest for HLA-C alleles. It was suggested by the authors that the approach could potentially be generalized to other disease states and immunological phenotypes. Because counts were too low, roughly 17 rarely observed V segments, including chromosome 9 orphons, were left out of the earlier analysis of 587 of the donors. A further reported finding was that TCR beta sequences accurately predicted the HLA-A and HLA-B alleles for most subjects in the first cohort. An earlier analysis of approximately 590 of the donors showed that most TCR beta V segments appeared in productive rearrangements either about 87% or about 30% of the time, which broadly matched IMGT annotations. In a later analysis, some 18,000 TCR beta sequences were associated with specific HLA alleles at a false discovery rate of 0.05. In a later analysis, HLA-associated TCR beta chains showed more clonal expansion and lower generation probabilities than non-associated chains that were equally common. V-gene and J-gene trimming of TCR beta chains was associated with a missense DCLRE1C variant in a later genetic analysis, and the association was replicated in an independent cohort. CMV serostatus was the only immune exposure information available for the cohort. Most TCR sequences were observed very rarely across donors, whereas some public TCRs were present in many individuals. Correlated functional status among segregating V segments might be attributable to linkage disequilibrium, but an unknown experimental factor could not be ruled out. Because HLA typing was unavailable for some donors at each locus, only the typed subset was used in association tests. Only TCR beta chains were sequenced in this cohort, and the absence of alpha or paired-chain data limited detectable features. Assigning TCR associations to individual alleles was difficult when HLA alleles, especially DR and DQ, strongly co-occurred. In both the original and validation cohorts, the classifier was reported to diagnose cytomegalovirus status with high specificity and sensitivity. Most CMV-associated TCR beta chains appeared to be HLA-restricted in a later analysis, and the HLA associations seemed to be driven largely by CMV exposure.

Receptor amplification or capture employed the immunoSEQ multiplex PCR assay. For the multiplex PCR, a mixture combining 60 forward primers for TCR Vbeta segments and 13 reverse primers for TCR Jbeta segments was used. Amplification of the CDR3 region of rearranged TCR beta genes was performed with a multiplex PCR assay on genomic DNA. On the Illumina HiSeq System, the amplified TCR beta libraries were sequenced as 87-base-pair reads. Per the source publication's procedure: A later analysis counted approximately 74 million unique TCR beta chains across the 666 repertoires, and some 11 million of these chains were shared by at least two donors. To remove PCR and sequencing errors, raw reads were error-corrected and collapsed into unique sequences using a nearest-neighbor algorithm that merged closely related sequences. CDR3 sequences were aligned to IMGT reference sequences to assign V, D and J gene segments. For a sequence to be retained, a match of at least six nucleotides to both a V gene segment and a J gene segment was required. A rearrangement was called productive if the CDR3 had no stop codons and remained in frame with V and J, and every other rearrangement was called non-productive. Following IMGT convention, CDR3 was defined as the stretch from the second conserved V-encoded cysteine up to the conserved J-encoded phenylalanine. In an earlier analysis of 550 to 650 of the donors, sequences lacking an unambiguous match to a single V gene segment were excluded. In an earlier analysis of a few hundred of the donors, V segments were called functional above 56.7% productive rearrangements and were called segregating when the between-donor standard deviation exceeded 5%. A statistical classification framework was developed to diagnose cytomegalovirus status using the catalog of TCR beta chain sequences. V and J gene assignment, in a later analysis, came from comparing TCR nucleotide sequences with IMGT/GENE-DB human TR gene sequences. The TCRdist pipeline was used in a later analysis to assign CDR3 sequences and most-parsimonious VDJ recombination scenarios. In a later analysis, each TCR beta chain was defined by its CDR3 amino acid sequence together with its V-gene family, and reads without a unique V-gene family were excluded. In a later analysis, approximately 640 highly shared, low-generation-probability nucleotide sequences were removed to address suspected cross-contamination and a sequencing artifact. A later analysis calculated a clonal expansion index for each public chain from normalized within-repertoire ranks of inferred template counts. Generation probabilities in a later analysis came from a VDJ recombination model fitted to out-of-frame rearrangements, and those results were checked against IGoR. Hypergeometric tests were used in a later analysis to score TCR-TCR, TCR-HLA and TCR-CMV co-occurrence, with a repertoire-size bias correction applied to the TCR pairs. A later analysis estimated false discovery rates by permuting HLA or CMV assignments 20 times. In a later analysis, co-occurring TCRs were grouped using DBSCAN, and TCRdist sequence similarity was added for clustering within HLA-allele-positive subsets. Repertoires with fewer than 30,000 or more than 120,000 public chains, plus five repertoires with anomalous nucleotide sharing, were excluded from co-occurrence clustering. The clones in this table, taken by TCRdb from immuneACCESS, are in-frame only. Not every clone is retained; where verified, under half of the shortfall comes from an unresolved V gene, and the cause of the rest is unknown. D and trimming were read from the DNA, whereas the V and J calls and clone size are those reported in that table. The sample table records 200,000 or so clones; less than 90% of these occur just once. The top ten hold around 0.26% of the sample.

The cohort was made up of about 670 healthy bone marrow donors. Cohort members were all nominally healthy when sampled, although unrecorded immune exposures were likely present. The donor tested CMV seronegative and was one of the 352 seronegative cohort members. A peripheral blood sample was provided by each donor, and peripheral blood mononuclear cells were used for TCR beta sequencing. The Qiagen DNeasy Blood Extraction Kit was used to extract genomic DNA from the blood cell samples. The sequenced material came from PBMCs. This receptor was taken from a boy between 5 and 17 years old in good health and CMV-seronegative.

Here is the DNA: TGCAGTGCTGATATACGGGAAAAACTGTTTTTT. The encoded protein is CSADIREKLFF. The chain is encoded by TRBV20-1 joined to TRBJ1-4; no confident D gene assignment can be made. As encoded in the germline V gene (reference sequence), CDR1 is DFQATT while CDR2 is SNEGSKA. V loses 5 bases, J loses 8 bases, and the germline ends lie 9 bases apart. The CDR3 runs 11 residues from the cysteine to the phenylalanine. The read is trimmed to its CDR3 DNA, 33 bases read in frame from base 1.